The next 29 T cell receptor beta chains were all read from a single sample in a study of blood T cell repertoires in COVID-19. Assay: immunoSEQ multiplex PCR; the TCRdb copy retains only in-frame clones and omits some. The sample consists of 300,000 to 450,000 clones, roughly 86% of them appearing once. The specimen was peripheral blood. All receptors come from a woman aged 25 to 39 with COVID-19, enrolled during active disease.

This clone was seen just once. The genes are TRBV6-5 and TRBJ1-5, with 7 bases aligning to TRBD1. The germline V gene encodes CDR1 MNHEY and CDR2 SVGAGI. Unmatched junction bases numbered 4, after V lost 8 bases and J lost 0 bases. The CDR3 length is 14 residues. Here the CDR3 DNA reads TGTGCCAGCGGGACAGCCCATAGCAATCAGCCCCAGCATTTT. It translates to CASGTAHSNQPQHF.

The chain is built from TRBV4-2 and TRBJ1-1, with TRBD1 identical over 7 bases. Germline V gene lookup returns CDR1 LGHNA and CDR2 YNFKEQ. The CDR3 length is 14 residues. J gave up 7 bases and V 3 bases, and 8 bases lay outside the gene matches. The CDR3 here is CASSHLNRGSEAFF. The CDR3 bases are TGTGCCAGCAGCCACCTTAACAGGGGTAGTGAAGCTTTCTTT.

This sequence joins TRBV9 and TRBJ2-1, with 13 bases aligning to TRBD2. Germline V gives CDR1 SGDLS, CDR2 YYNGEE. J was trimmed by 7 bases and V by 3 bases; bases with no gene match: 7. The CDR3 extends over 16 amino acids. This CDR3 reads CASSAHGGLAGNEQFF. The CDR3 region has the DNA TGTGCCAGCAGCGCACATGGGGGACTAGCGGGGAATGAGCAGTTCTTC.

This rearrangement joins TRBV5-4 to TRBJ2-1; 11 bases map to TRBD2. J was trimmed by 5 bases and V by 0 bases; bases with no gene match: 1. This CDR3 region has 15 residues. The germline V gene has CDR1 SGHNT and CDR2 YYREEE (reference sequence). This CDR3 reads CASSLGLAGNNEQFF. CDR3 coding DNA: TGTGCCAGCAGCTTGGGACTAGCGGGGAACAATGAGCAGTTCTTC.

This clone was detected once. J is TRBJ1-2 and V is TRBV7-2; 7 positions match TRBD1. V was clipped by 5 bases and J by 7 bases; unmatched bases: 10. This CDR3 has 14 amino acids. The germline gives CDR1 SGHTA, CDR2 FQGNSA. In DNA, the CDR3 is TGTGCCAGCAGCGCCCTACAGGGGCAGGGTGGCTACACCTTC. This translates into CASSALQGQGGYTF.

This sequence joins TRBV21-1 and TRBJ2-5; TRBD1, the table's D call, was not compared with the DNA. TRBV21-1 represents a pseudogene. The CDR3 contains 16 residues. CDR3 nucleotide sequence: TGTGCCAGCAGCAAAGGCGCACAGGGGCGCCAAGAGACCCAGTACTTC. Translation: CASSKGAQGRQETQYF.

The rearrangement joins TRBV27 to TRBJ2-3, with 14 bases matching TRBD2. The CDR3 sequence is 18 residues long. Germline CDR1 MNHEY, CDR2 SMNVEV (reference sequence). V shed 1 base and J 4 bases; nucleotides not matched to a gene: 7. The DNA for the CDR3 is TGTGCCAGCAGTTTATATGCGGGGACTAGCGGGAGTGCAGATACGCAGTATTTT. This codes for CASSLYAGTSGSADTQYF.

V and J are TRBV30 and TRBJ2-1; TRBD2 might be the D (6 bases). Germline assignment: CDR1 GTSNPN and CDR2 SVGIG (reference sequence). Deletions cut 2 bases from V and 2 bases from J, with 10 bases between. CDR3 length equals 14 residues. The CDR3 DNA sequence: TGTGCCTGGAGTCTTGGCGGGGCCTACAATGAGCAGTTCTTC. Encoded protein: CAWSLGGAYNEQFF. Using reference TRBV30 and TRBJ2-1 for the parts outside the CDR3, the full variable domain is SQTIHQWPATLVQPVGSPLSLECTVEGTSNPNLYWYRQAAGRGLQLLFYSVGIGQISSEVPQNLSASRPQDRQFILSSKKLLLSDSGFYLCAWSLGGAYNEQFFGPGTRLTVL.

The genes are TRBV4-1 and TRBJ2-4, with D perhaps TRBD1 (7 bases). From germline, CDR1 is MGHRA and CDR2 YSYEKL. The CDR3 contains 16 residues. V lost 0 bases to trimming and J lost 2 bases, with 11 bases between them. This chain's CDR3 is CASSQETGRSKNIQYF. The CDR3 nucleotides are TGCGCCAGCAGCCAAGAGACAGGGAGGTCCAAAAACATTCAGTACTTC.

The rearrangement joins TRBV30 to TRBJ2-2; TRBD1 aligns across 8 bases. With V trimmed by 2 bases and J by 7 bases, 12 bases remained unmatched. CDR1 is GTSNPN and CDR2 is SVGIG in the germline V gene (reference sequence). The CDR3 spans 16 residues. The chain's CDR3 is CAWSTTGGFFGGELFF. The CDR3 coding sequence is TGTGCCTGGAGTACCACAGGGGGGTTTTTTGGCGGGGAGCTGTTTTTT.

The CDR3 region is CASSTPGQGSDTQYF. The DNA of the CDR3 is TGTGCCAGCAGTACTCCGGGACAGGGGTCAGATACGCAGTATTTT. The J gene is TRBJ2-3, the V gene TRBV27, with 10 bases aligning to TRBD1. V lost 5 bases, J lost 4 bases, and 6 bases stayed unmatched. Germline loops: CDR1 MNHEY, CDR2 SMNVEV (reference sequence). The CDR3 is 15 residues long.

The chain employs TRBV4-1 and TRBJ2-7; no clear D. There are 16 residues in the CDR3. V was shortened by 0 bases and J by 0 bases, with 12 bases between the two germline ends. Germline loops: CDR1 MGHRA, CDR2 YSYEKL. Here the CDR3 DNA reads TGCGCCAGCAGCCAAGAAACCCTCTGGCACTCCTACGAGCAGTACTTC. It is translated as CASSQETLWHSYEQYF.

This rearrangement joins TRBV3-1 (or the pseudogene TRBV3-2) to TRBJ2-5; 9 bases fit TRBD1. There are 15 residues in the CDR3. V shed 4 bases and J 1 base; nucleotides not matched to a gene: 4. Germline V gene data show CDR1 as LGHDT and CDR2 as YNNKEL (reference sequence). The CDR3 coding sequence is TGTGCCAGCAGCCGACGGACAGGGGCCCAAGAGACCCAGTACTTC. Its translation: CASSRRTGAQETQYF.

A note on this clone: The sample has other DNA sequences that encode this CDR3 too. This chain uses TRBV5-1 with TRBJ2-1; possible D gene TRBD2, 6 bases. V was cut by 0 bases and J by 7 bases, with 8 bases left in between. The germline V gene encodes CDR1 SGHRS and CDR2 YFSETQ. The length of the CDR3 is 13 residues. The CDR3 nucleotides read TGCGCCAGCAGCTTGGCCGCGGGAAATGAGCAGTTCTTC. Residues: CASSLAAGNEQFF. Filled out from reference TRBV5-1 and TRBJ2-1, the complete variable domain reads KAGVTQTPRYLIKTRGQQVTLSCSPISGHRSVSWYQQTPGQGLQFLFEYFSETQRNKGNFPGRFSGRQFSNSRSEMNVSTLELGDSALYLCASSLAAGNEQFFGPGTRLTVL.

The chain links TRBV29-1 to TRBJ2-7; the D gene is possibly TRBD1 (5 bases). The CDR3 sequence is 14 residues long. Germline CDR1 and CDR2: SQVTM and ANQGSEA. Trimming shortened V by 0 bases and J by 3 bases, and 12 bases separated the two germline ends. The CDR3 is CSVEDPTRDYEQYF. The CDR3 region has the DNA TGCAGCGTTGAAGATCCAACCAGGGACTACGAGCAGTACTTC.

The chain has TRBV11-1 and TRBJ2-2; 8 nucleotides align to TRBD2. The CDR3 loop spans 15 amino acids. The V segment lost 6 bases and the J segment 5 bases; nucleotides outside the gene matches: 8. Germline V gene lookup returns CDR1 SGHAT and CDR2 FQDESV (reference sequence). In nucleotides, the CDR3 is TGTGCCAGCAGAAAACCGGGACTAGGGACCGGGGAGCTGTTTTTT. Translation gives CASRKPGLGTGELFF.

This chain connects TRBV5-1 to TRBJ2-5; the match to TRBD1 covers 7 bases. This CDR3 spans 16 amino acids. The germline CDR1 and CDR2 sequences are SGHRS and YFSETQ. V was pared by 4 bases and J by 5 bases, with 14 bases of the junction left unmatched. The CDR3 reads CASSRFGTAEGETQYF. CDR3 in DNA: TGCGCCAGCAGCCGATTTGGGACAGCCGAGGGGGAGACCCAGTACTTC.

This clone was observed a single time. The CDR3 loop reads CASSPPGVRSPLHF. The DNA of the CDR3 is TGTGCCAGCAGCCCGCCCGGGGTACGCTCACCCCTCCACTTT. This sequence joins TRBV11-2 and TRBJ1-6, with unresolved D. Trimming shortened V by 5 bases and J by 10 bases, and 15 bases separated the two germline ends. The V gene's germline CDR1 is SGHAT and CDR2 FQNNGV. This CDR3 has 14 residues.

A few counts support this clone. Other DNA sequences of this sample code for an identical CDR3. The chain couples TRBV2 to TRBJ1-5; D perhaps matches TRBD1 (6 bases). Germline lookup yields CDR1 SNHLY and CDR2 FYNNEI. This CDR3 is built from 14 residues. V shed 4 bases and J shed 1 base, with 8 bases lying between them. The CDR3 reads CASSGDTSNQPQHF. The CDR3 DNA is TGTGCCAGCAGTGGGGACACAAGCAATCAGCCCCAGCATTTT.

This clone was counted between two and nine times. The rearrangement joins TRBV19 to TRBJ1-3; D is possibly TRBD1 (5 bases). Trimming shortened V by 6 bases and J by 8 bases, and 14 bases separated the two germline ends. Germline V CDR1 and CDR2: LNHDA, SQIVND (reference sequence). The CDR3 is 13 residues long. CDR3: CASSQRGWDTIYF. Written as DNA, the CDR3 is TGTGCCAGTAGCCAAAGGGGATGGGACACCATATATTTT.

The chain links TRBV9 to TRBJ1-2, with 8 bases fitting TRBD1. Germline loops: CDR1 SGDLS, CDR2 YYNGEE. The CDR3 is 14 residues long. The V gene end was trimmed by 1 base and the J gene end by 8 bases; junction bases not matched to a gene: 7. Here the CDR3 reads CASSVHQGAGGYTF. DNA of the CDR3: TGTGCCAGCAGCGTACATCAGGGGGCGGGAGGCTACACCTTC.

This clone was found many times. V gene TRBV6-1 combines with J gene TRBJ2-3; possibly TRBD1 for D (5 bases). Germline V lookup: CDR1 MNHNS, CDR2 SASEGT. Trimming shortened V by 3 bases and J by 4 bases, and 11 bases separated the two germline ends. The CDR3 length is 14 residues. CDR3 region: CASSDALGADTQYF. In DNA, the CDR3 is TGTGCCAGCAGTGACGCCTTAGGGGCAGATACGCAGTATTTT.

DNA of the CDR3: TGTGCCAGCAGGACAGGGGGCGCGAGCACCGGGGAGCTGTTTTTT. It specifies CASRTGGASTGELFF. This chain links TRBV6-5 with TRBJ2-2, with TRBD1 identical over 10 bases. Germline V gene lookup returns CDR1 MNHEY and CDR2 SVGAGI. The CDR3 covers 15 residues. The J segment lost 4 bases and the V segment lost 6 bases, leaving 5 bases of the junction unmatched.

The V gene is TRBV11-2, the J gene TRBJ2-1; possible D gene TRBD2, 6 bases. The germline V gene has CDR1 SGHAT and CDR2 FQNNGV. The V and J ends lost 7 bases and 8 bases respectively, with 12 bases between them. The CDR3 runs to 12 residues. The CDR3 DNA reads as TGTGCCAGCACCCCGGGGGTCGATGAGCAGTTCTTC. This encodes CASTPGVDEQFF.

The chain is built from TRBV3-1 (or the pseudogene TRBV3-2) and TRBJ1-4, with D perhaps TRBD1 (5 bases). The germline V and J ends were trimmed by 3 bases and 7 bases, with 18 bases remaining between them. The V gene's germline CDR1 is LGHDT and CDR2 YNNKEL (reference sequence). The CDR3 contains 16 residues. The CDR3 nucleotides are TGTGCCAGCAGCCACGGTCATGGCCTGGGGGGTGAAAAACTGTTTTTT. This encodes CASSHGHGLGGEKLFF.

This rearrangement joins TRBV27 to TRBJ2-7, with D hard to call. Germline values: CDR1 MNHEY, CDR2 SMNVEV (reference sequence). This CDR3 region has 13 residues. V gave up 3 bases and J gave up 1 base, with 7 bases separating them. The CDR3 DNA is TGTGCCAGCAGTTTGACGGGTTCCTACGAGCAGTACTTC. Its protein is CASSLTGSYEQYF.

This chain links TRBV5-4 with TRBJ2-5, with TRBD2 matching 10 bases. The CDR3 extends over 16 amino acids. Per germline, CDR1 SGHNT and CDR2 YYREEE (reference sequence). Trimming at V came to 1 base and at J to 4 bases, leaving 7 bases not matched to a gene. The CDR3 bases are TGTGCCAGCAGCTTGTTAGAACTAGCGGGAACAGAGACCCAGTACTTC. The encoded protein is CASSLLELAGTETQYF. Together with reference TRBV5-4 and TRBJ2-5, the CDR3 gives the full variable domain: ETGVTQSPTHLIKTRGQQVTLRCSSQSGHNTVSWYQQALGQGPQFIFQYYREEENGRGNFPPRFSGLQFPNYSSELNVNALELDDSALYLCASSLLELAGTETQYFGPGTRLLVL.

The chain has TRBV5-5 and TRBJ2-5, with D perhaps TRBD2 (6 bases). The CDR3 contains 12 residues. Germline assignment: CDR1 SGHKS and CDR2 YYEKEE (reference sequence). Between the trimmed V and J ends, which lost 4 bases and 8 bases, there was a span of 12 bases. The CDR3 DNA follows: TGTGCCAGCAGCGCGACGGGAGTAACCCAGTACTTC. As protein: CASSATGVTQYF.

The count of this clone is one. The CDR3 bases are TGCAGCGCCTCAAGAGGGAGGGCTGCAGATACGCAGTATTTT. Residues: CSASRGRAADTQYF. The gene calls are TRBV29-1 and TRBJ2-3; 7 bases map to TRBD2. The CDR3 runs 14 residues. CDR1 SQVTM and CDR2 ANQGSEA come from the germline V gene. The J segment lost 4 bases and the V segment lost 7 bases, leaving 11 bases of the junction unmatched.